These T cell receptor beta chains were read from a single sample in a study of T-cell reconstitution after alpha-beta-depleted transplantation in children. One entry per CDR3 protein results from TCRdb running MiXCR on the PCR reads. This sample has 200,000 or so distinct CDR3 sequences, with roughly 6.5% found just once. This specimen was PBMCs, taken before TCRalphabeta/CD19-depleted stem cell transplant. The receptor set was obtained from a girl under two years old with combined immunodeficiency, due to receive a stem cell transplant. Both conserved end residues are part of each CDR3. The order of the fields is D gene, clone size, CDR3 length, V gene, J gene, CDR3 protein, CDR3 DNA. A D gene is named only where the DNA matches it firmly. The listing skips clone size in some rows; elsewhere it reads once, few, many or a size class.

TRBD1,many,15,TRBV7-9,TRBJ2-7,CASSLDGGTGHEQYF,TGTGCCAGCAGCTTAGATGGCGGGACAGGGCATGAGCAGTACTTC
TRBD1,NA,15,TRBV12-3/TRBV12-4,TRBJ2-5,CASSPGTGGAETQYF,TGTGCCAGCAGTCCCGGGACAGGGGGCGCGGAGACCCAGTACTTC
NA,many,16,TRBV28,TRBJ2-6,CASSLHQARVANVLTF,TGTGCCAGCAGTTTACACCAGGCTCGAGTGGCCAACGTCCTGACTTTC
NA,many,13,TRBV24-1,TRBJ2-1,CATRDTAYNEQFF,TGTGCCACTAGGGACACCGCCTACAATGAGCAGTTCTTC
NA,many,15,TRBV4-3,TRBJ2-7,CASSQEAAGRYEQYF,TGCGCCAGCAGCCAAGAGGCGGCAGGGAGGTACGAGCAGTACTTC
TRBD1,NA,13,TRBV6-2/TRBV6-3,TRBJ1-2,CASSLRGNYGYTF,TGTGCCAGCAGTCTCAGGGGGAACTATGGCTACACCTTC
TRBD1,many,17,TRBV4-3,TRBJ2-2,CASSQHAGTGSTGELFF,TGCGCCAGCAGCCAGCACGCCGGGACAGGGAGCACCGGGGAGCTGTTTTTT
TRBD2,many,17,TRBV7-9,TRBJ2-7,CASSTGLAGFSTGEQYF,TGTGCCAGCAGCACTGGACTAGCGGGGTTCTCGACGGGCGAGCAGTACTTC
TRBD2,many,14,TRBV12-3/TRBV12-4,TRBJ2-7,CASSFGGGSYEQYF,TGTGCCAGCAGCTTTGGGGGGGGGTCCTACGAGCAGTACTTC
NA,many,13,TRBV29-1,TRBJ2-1,CSVFGMREREQFF,TGCAGCGTTTTTGGTATGAGGGAGCGTGAGCAGTTCTTC
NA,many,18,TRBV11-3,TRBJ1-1,CASSLVSIIGLADTEAFF,TGTGCCAGCAGCTTAGTTTCGATAATTGGCCTAGCAGACACTGAAGCTTTCTTT
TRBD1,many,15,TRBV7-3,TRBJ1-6,CASSLTGQGYSPLHF,TGTGCCAGCAGCTTAACGGGACAGGGTTATTCACCCCTCCACTTT
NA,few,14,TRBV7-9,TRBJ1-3,CASSSILSGNTIYF,TGTGCCAGCAGCTCAATCCTCTCTGGAAACACCATATATTTT
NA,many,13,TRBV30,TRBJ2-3,CAWSVWGIDTQYF,TGTGCCTGGAGTGTATGGGGTATCGATACGCAGTATTTT
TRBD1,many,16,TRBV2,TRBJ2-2,CASTDRGDYNTGELFF,TGTGCCAGTACCGACAGGGGTGATTACAACACCGGGGAGCTGTTTTTT
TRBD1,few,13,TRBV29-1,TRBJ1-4,CSGTGGRGEKLFF,TGCAGCGGGACAGGGGGCCGGGGTGAAAAACTGTTTTTT
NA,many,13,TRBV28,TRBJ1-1,CASRSLEEDEAFF,TGTGCCAGCAGATCCTTAGAGGAGGACGAAGCTTTCTTT
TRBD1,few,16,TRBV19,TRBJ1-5,CASTNPGTGGNQPQHF,TGTGCCAGTACCAATCCCGGGACAGGTGGGAATCAGCCCCAGCATTTT
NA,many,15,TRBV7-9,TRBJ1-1,CASSLAQGLNTEAFF,TGTGCCAGCAGCTTAGCGCAGGGCCTGAACACTGAAGCTTTCTTT
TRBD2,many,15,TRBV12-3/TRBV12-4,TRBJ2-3,CASSLTSGRTDTQYF,TGTGCCAGCAGTTTAACTAGCGGGAGGACAGATACGCAGTATTTT
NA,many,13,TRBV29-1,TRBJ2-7,CSVEMGETYEQYF,TGCAGCGTTGAGATGGGTGAAACCTACGAGCAGTACTTC
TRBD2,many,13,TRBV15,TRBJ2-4,CATSRGGENIQYF,TGTGCCACCAGCCGGGGGGGCGAAAACATTCAGTACTTC
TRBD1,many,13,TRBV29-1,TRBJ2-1,CSAASGQINEQFF,TGCAGCGCCGCTTCGGGACAGATAAATGAGCAGTTCTTC
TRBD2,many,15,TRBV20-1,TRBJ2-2,CSARVGLAGKGELFF,TGCAGTGCTAGAGTCGGACTAGCAGGGAAGGGGGAGCTGTTTTTT
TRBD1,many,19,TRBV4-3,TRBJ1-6,CASSQARTGVPLYNSPLHF,TGCGCCAGCAGCCAAGCACGGACAGGCGTTCCTCTCTATAATTCACCCCTCCACTTT
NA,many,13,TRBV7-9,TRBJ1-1,CASSLGEPPVAFF,TGTGCCAGCAGCTTAGGGGAACCGCCCGTTGCTTTCTTT
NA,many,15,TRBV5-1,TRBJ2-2,CASSLGTENTGELFF,TGCGCCAGCAGCTTGGGGACAGAGAACACCGGGGAGCTGTTTTTT
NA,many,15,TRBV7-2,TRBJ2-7,CASSLGSQFFGEQYF,NA
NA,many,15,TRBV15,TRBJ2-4,CATSRVGLAKNIQYF,TGTGCCACCAGCAGAGTAGGACTAGCCAAAAACATTCAGTACTTC
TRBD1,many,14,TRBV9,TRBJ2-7,CASSARDRPYEQYF,TGTGCCAGCAGCGCCCGGGACAGGCCCTACGAGCAGTACTTC
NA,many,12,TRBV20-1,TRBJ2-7,CSASTGMDEQYF,TGCAGTGCTTCCACAGGAATGGACGAGCAGTACTTC
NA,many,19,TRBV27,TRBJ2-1,CASPNLDRATGGAYNEQFF,TGTGCCAGCCCGAATCTTGACAGGGCAACGGGAGGTGCGTACAATGAGCAGTTCTTC
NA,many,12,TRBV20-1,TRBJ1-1,CSARRLNTEAFF,TGCAGTGCTAGGCGTTTGAACACTGAAGCTTTCTTT
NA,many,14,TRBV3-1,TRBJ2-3,CASSLQGNGDTQYF,TGTGCCAGCAGCCTTCAGGGGAATGGGGATACGCAGTATTTT
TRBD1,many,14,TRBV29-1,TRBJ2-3,CSVDSGTGADTQYF,TGCAGCGTCGACTCCGGGACAGGGGCAGATACGCAGTATTTT
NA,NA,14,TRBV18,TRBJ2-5,CASSPSGPQETQYF,TGTGCCAGCTCACCATCGGGGCCTCAAGAGACCCAGTACTTC
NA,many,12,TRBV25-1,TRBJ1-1,CASRDTNTEAFF,TGTGCCAGCAGGGATACTAACACTGAAGCTTTCTTT
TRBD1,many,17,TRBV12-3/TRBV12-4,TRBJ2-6,CASSLYRGATGANVLTF,TGTGCCAGCAGTTTATACAGGGGGGCAACTGGGGCCAACGTCCTGACTTTC
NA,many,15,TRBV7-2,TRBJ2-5,CASSLGGQPQETQYF,TGTGCCAGCAGCTTAGGGGGTCAGCCACAAGAGACCCAGTACTTC
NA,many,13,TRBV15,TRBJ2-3,CATSVSNTDTQYF,TGTGCCACCAGCGTATCAAACACAGATACGCAGTATTTT
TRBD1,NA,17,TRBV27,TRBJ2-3,CASSPNPGQGAEDTQYF,TGTGCCAGCAGTCCGAATCCGGGACAGGGGGCGGAAGATACGCAGTATTTT
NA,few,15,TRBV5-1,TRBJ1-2,CASSWEGTANYGYTF,TGCGCCAGCAGCTGGGAGGGGACTGCTAACTATGGCTACACCTTC
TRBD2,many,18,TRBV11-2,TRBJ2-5,CASREASGTSRWRETQYF,TGTGCCAGCAGAGAGGCTAGCGGGACTTCAAGGTGGCGAGAGACCCAGTACTTC
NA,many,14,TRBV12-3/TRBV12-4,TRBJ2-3,CASSWGNGADTQYF,TGTGCCAGCAGTTGGGGAAACGGTGCAGATACGCAGTATTTT
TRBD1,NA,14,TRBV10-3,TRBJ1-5,CAISPDRARQPQHF,TGTGCCATCAGCCCGGACAGGGCAAGGCAGCCCCAGCATTTT
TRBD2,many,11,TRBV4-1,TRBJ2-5,CASRNGLAKYF,TGCGCCAGCAGGAACGGACTAGCGAAATACTTC
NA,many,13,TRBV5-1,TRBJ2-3,CASSLDPQDTQYF,TGCGCCAGCAGCTTGGATCCTCAGGATACGCAGTATTTT
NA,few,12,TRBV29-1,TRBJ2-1,CSVEDYHNEQFF,TGCAGCGTTGAAGATTACCACAATGAGCAGTTCTTC
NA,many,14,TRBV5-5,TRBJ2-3,CASSYGTLTDTQYF,TGTGCCAGCAGCTACGGGACCCTCACAGATACGCAGTATTTT
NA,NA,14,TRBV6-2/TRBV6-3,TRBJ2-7,CASSYSYTGHEQYF,TGTGCCAGCAGTTACTCGTATACGGGCCACGAGCAGTACTTC
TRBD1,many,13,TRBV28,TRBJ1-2,CASSLQGGYGYTF,TGTGCCAGCAGTCTACAGGGGGGCTATGGCTACACCTTC
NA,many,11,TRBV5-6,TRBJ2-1,CASSWYNEQFF,TGTGCCAGCAGCTGGTACAATGAGCAGTTCTTC
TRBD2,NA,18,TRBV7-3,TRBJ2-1,CASSLGTSGRALYNEQFF,TGTGCCAGCAGCTTAGGGACTAGCGGGAGGGCCCTTTACAATGAGCAGTTCTTC